One TCR beta chain is described in this entry. Authors' methods: How many nucleated cells were present was estimated from reference gene primer amplification. Only in-frame clones appear in the TCRdb table, and some are missing; sequencing was by immunoSEQ multiplex PCR. V and J calls and clone size are those listed in that table; D and trimming were worked out from the DNA. Of 60,000 to 70,000 clones listed, over 75% are singletons. The sample comes from a study of blood T cell repertoires in COVID-19. Overall study: Spain, Italy and the United States supplied samples that represented acute and convalescent COVID-19. The analysed material was cDNA or gDNA that came from T cells, B-cell-depleted T cells, or PBMCs.

The CDR3 extends over 13 amino acids. V shed 4 bases and J shed 3 bases, with 9 bases lying between them. Germline V gene data show CDR1 as KGHSH and CDR2 as LQKENI. This clonotype originated in a middle-aged man with acute or convalescent COVID-19. The sample taken for sequencing was peripheral blood. The chain joins TRBV18 to TRBJ1-1; D possibly corresponds to TRBD1 (6 bases). DNA for the CDR3: TGTGCCAGCTCACGGACAGCGGACACTGAAGCTTTCTTT. As protein: CASSRTADTEAFF.